Detailed here is one T cell receptor beta chain. CDR3 length: 16 residues. V gave up 1 base and J gave up 0 bases, with 11 bases separating them. Germline V gene sequence: CDR1 LGHNA, CDR2 YNFKEQ. This record belongs to a study of blood T cell repertoires in COVID-19. Clones were read by immunoSEQ multiplex PCR, and TCRdb kept only the in-frame ones, dropping some. The sample lists over 130,000 clones; around four fifths were seen once. V usage is TRBV4-2 and J usage is TRBJ2-3; TRBD2 is a possible D gene (6 bases). The sequence was collected from a woman in her 50s with acute COVID-19. What was sequenced was PBMCs or T cells enriched from blood (not recorded which). The CDR3 DNA reads as TGTGCCAGCAGCCAAGGTCAGCGGGCGAGCACAGATACGCAGTATTTT. Amino acids: CASSQGQRASTDTQYF.